The T cell receptor delta chain described here comes from a study of gamma-delta T cells after stem cell transplantation. Germline lookup yields CDR1 GEAIGNYY and CDR2 EKD. V was pared by 3 bases and J by 0 bases, with 8 bases of the junction left unmatched. This CDR3 has 16 residues. TCRdb re-analyzed the RT-PCR reads via CATT. Of roughly 1,500 delta-chain clones in the sample, roughly 4% were seen once. By share, this clone ranks as large. The chain recombines TRDV2 with TRDJ1; 8 bases map to TRDD3. The receptor comes from a human donor. It is not recorded whose cells these are; they may come from a transplant donor. The sequenced sample was gamma-delta T cells. CDR3: CACDALLGVYTDKLIF. As DNA, the CDR3 is TGTGCCTGTGACGCCTTACTGGGGGTCTACACCGATAAACTCATCTTT.